This section outlines one TCR beta chain sequence together with its context. Its target is unknown. The data were taken from a study of PD-1 blockade in classical Hodgkin lymphoma. V lost 5 bases to trimming and J lost 1 base, with 15 bases between them. Germline CDR1 and CDR2: PRHDT and FYEKMQ (reference sequence). The CDR3 consists of 16 residues. Only in-frame clones appear in the TCRdb table, and some are missing; sequencing was by immunoSEQ multiplex PCR. This table has tens of thousands of clones, roughly three quarters appearing once. All trial patients relapsed after autologous stem cell transplantation. Classification of best responses gave complete response, partial response or progressive disease. Study results and limitations: Why the repertoires differ is still unclear, perhaps disease activity or prior therapy. Diminished baseline TCR diversity has been reported in newly diagnosed patients relative to healthy donors.

Sequenced material: peripheral blood mononuclear cells (PBMCs), taken before the second cycle of nivolumab. This chain uses TRBV13 with TRBJ2-1, with D perhaps TRBD2 (6 bases). This receptor was obtained from a human donor with classical Hodgkin lymphoma. The CDR3 coding sequence is TGTGCCAGCAGCCCCCAGCGGGTTTCGTCCTACAATGAGCAGTTCTTC. Translated, it gives CASSPQRVSSYNEQFF.